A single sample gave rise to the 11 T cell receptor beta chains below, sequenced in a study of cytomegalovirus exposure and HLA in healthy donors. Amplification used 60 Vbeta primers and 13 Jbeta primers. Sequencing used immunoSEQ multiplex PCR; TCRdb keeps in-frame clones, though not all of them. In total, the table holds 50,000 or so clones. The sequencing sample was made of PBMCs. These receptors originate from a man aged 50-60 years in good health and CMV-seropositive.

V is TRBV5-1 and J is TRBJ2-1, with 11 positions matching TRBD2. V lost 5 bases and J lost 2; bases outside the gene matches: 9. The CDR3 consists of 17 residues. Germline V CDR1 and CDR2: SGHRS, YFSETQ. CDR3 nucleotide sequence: TGCGCCAGCAGTTTGAGGGCTAGCGGGAGGACCTACAATGAGCAGTTCTTC. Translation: CASSLRASGRTYNEQFF.

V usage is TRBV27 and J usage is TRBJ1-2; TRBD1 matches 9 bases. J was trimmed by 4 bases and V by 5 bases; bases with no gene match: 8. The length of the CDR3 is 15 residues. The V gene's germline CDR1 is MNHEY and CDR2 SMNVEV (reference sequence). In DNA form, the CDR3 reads TGTGCCAGCAGTCGGAGACAGGGGGGGATCTATGGCTACACCTTC. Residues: CASSRRQGGIYGYTF.

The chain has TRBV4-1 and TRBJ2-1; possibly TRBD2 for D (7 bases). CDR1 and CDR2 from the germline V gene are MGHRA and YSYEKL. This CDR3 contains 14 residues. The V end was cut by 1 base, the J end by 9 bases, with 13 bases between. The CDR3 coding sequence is TGCGCCAGCAGCCAAGGACGGGGGGCGGGTGAGCAGTTCTTC. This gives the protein CASSQGRGAGEQFF.

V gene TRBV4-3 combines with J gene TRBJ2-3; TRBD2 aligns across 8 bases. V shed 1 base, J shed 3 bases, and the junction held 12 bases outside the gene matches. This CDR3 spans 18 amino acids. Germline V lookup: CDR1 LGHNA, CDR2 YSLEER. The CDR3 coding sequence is TGCGCCAGCAGCCAAGGTACTCGGGGGGGCCATGTGACAGATACGCAGTATTTT. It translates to CASSQGTRGGHVTDTQYF.

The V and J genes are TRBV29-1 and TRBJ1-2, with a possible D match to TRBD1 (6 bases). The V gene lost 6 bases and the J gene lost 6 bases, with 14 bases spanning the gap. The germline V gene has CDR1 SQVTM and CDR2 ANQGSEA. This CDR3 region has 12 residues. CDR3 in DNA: TGCAGCGTCCAAAGGGGGATCCATGGCTACACCTTC. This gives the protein CSVQRGIHGYTF. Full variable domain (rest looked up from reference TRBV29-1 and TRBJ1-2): SAVISQKPSRDICQRGTSLTIQCQVDSQVTMMFWYRQQPGQSLTLIATANQGSEATYESGFVIDKFPISRPNLTFSTLTVSNMSPEDSSIYLCSVQRGIHGYTFGSGTRLTVV.

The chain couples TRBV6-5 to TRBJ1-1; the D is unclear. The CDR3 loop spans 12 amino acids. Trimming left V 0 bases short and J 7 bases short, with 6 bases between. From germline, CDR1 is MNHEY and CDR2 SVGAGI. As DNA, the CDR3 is TGTGCCAGCAGTTACTCGGCGGGTGAAGCTTTCTTT. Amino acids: CASSYSAGEAFF.

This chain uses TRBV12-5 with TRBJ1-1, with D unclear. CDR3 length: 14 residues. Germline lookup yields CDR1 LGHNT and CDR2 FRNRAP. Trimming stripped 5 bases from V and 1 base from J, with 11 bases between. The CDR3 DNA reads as TGTGCTAGTGGTCCGGGTGTTTCGAACACTGAAGCTTTCTTT. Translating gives CASGPGVSNTEAFF.

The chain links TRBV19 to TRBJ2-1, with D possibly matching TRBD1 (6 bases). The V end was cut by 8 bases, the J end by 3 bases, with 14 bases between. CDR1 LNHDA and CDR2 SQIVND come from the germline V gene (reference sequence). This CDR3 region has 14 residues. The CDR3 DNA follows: TGTGCCAGTGCCGGGACACTGAACTACAATGAGCAGTTCTTC. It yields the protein CASAGTLNYNEQFF. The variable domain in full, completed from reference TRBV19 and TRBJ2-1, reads DGGITQSPKYLFRKEGQNVTLSCEQNLNHDAMYWYRQDPGQGLRLIYYSQIVNDFQKGDIAEGYSVSREKKESFPLTVTSAQKNPTAFYLCASAGTLNYNEQFFGPGTRLTVL.

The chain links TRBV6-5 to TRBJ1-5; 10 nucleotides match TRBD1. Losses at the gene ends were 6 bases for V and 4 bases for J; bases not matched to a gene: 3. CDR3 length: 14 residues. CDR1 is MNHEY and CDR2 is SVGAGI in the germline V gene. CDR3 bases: TGTGCCAGCAGAAGGACAGGGGGTAATCAGCCCCAGCATTTT. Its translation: CASRRTGGNQPQHF.

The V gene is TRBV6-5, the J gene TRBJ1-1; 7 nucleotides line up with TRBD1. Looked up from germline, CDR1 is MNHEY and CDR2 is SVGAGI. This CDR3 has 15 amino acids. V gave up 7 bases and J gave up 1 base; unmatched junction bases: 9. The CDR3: CASTPPTGKNTEAFF. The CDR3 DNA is TGTGCCAGCACCCCTCCGACAGGGAAGAACACTGAAGCTTTCTTT.

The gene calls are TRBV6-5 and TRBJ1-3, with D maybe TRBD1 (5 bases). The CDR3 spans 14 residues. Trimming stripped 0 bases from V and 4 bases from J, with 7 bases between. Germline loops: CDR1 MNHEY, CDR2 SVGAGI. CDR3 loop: CASSYSPGGNTIYF. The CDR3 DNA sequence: TGTGCCAGCAGTTACTCGCCAGGGGGAAACACCATATATTTT.